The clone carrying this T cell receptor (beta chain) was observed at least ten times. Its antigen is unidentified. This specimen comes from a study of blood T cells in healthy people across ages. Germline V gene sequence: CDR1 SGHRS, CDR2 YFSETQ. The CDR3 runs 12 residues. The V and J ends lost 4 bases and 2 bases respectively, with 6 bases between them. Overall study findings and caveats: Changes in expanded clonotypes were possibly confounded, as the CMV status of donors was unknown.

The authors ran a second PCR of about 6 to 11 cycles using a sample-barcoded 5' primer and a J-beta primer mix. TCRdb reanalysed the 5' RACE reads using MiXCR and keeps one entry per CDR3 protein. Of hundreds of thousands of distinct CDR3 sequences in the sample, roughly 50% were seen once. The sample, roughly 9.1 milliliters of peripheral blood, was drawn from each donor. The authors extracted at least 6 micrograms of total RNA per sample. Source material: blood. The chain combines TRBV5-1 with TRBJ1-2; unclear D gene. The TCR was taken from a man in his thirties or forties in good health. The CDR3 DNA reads TGCGCCAGCAGCGCGGACAACTATGGCTACACCTTC. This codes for CASSADNYGYTF.